This TCR beta chain was captured in a study of T cells in Graves' hyperthyroidism and ophthalmopathy. Uncontrolled infection, other autoimmune disease, pregnancy or lactation led to exclusion. Each diagnosis drew on symptoms, thyroxine, TRAb, thyroid ultrasound and orbital computed tomography findings. Fresh 10 ml peripheral blood yielded PBMCs. This clonotype appeared many times. The investigators amplified TCR beta CDR3 regions from RNA transcripts. The HTBI set primed first-round TCR CDR3 RT-PCR. TCRdb redid the calling of the multiplex PCR reads with MiXCR, one entry per CDR3 protein. Found here are under 250,000 distinct CDR3 sequences, about 17% of them singletons; the top ten hold roughly 55%. Sequencing was performed on blood. This receptor was taken from a woman aged 45-59 years with Graves' hyperthyroidism.

This CDR3 is CASSLSRQDYGYTF. For the CDR3, the DNA is TGTGCCAGCAGTCTATCCCGACAAGACTATGGCTACACCTTC. The chain uses TRBV11-2 and TRBJ1-2; no definite D call. CDR3 length: 14 amino acids. From germline, CDR1 is SGHAT and CDR2 FQNNGV. With 6 bases removed from V and 3 bases from J, the gap between germline ends came to 14 bases.